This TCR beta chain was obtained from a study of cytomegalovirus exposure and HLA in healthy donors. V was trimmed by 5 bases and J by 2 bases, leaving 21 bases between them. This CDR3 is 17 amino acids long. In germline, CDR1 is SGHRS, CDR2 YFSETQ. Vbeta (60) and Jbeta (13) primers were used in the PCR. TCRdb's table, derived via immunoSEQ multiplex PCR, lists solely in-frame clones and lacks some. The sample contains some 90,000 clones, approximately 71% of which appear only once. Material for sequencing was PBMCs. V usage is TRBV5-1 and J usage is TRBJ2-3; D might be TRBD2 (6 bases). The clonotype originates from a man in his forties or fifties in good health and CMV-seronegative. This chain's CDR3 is CASSRSAAGSFTDTQYF. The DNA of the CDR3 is TGCGCCAGCAGTCGATCGGCGGCGGGGAGTTTCACAGATACGCAGTATTTT. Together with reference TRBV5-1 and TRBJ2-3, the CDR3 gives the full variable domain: KAGVTQTPRYLIKTRGQQVTLSCSPISGHRSVSWYQQTPGQGLQFLFEYFSETQRNKGNFPGRFSGRQFSNSRSEMNVSTLELGDSALYLCASSRSAAGSFTDTQYFGPGTRLTVL.